The sequence of this TCR beta chain was determined in a study of T cells in tuberculosis. Whole-study context: A South African cohort included IGRA-negative adolescents, latently infected IGRA-positive adolescents and adults with active tuberculosis. Whole-study results and caveats: Smaller distances to GMM-specific TCRs suggested their expansion in active tuberculosis. The TCR-beta difference was not significant; alpha differences partly reflected length.

Looked up from germline, CDR1 is ENHRY and CDR2 is SYGVKD. The CDR3 contains 15 residues. After removal of 5 bases from V and 5 bases from J, the junction contained 8 bases not matched to a gene. As for this clone: What it binds is not known.

Latent tuberculosis screening used tuberculin skin test and IGRA at entry. The data were produced by immunoSEQ multiplex PCR, yet TCRdb's version contains in-frame clones alone and is incomplete. The profile shows around 26,000 clones, 95% to 96% of them singletons. V gene TRBV10-3 combines with J gene TRBJ2-3; TRBD1 matches 9 bases. This clonotype was obtained from a donor aged 10 to 29 with latent tuberculosis or without tuberculosis infection. Sequenced sample: PBMCs. CDR3 region: CAISKRDRVQDTQYF. The CDR3 DNA is TGTGCCATCAGTAAACGGGACAGGGTCCAAGATACGCAGTATTTT.